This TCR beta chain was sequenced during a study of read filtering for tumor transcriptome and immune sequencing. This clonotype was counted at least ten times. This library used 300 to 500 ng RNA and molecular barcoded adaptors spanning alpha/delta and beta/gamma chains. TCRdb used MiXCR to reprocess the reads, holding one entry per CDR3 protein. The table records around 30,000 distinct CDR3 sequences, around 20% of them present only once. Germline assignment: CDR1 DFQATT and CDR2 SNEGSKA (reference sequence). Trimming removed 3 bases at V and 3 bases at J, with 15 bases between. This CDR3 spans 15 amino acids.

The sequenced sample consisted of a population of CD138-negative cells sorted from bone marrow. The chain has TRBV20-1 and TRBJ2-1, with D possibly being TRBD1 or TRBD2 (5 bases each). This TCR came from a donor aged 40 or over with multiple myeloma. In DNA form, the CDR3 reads TGCAGTGCTAGGAGCCCGGGGCTCAACTACAATGAGCAGTTCTTC. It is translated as CSARSPGLNYNEQFF.